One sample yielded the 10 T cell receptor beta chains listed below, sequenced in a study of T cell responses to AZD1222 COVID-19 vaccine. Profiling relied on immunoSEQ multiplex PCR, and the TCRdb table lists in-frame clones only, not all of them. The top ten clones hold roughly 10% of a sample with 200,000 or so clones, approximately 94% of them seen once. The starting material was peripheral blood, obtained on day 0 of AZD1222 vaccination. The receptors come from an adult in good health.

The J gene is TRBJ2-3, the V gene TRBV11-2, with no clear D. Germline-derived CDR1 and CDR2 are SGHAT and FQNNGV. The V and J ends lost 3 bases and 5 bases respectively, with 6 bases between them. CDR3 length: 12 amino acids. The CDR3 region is CASSLDIDTQYF. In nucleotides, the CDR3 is TGTGCCAGCAGCTTGGATATAGATACGCAGTATTTT.

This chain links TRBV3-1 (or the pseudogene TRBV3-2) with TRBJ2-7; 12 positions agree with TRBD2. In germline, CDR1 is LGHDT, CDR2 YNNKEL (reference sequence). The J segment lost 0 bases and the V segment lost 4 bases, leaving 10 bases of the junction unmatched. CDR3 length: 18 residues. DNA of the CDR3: TGTGCCAGCAGCCGCTCTACTAGCGGGAGGCCCAACTCCTACGAGCAGTACTTC. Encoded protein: CASSRSTSGRPNSYEQYF.

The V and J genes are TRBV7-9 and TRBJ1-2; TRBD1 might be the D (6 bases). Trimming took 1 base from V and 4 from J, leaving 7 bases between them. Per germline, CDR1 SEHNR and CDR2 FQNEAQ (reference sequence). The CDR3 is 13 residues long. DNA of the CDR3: TGTGCCAGCAGCTTAGAAGGGGGCTATGGCTACACCTTC. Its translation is CASSLEGGYGYTF.

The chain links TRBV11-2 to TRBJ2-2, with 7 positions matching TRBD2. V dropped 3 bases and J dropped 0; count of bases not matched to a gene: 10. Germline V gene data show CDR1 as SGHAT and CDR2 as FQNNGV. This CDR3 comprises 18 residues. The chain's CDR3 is CASSLRFLAAANTGELFF. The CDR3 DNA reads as TGTGCCAGCAGCTTGCGGTTTCTAGCGGCCGCGAACACCGGGGAGCTGTTTTTT.

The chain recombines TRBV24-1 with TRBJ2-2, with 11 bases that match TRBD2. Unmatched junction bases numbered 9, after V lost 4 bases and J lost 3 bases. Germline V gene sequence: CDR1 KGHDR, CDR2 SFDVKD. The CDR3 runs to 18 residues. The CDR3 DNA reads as TGTGCCACCAGTGACCCCACTAGCGGGAGTTCGTACACCGGGGAGCTGTTTTTT. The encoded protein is CATSDPTSGSSYTGELFF.

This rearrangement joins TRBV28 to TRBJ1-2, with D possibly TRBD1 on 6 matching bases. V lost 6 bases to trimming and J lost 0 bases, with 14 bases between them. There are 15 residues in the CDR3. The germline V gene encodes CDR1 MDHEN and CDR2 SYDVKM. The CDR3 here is CASRLQGPSNYGYTF. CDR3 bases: TGTGCCAGCAGACTACAGGGCCCGTCTAACTATGGCTACACCTTC.

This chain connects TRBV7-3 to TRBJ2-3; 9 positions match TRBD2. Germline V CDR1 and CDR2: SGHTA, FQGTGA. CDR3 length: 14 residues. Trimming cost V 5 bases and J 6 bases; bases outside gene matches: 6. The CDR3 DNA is TGTGCCAGCAGCCTTGGTAGCGGGAGTGATACGCAGTATTTT. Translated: CASSLGSGSDTQYF.

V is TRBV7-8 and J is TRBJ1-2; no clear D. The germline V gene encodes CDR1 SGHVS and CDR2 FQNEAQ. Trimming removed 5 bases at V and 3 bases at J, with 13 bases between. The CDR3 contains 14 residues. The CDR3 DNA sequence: TGTGCCAGCAGCCCGAGACCGATTTACTATGGCTACACCTTC. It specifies CASSPRPIYYGYTF.

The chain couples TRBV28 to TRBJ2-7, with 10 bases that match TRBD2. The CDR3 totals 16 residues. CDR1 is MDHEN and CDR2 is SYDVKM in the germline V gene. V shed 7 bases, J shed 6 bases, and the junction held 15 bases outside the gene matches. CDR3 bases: TGTGCCAGCACCGAACTTGGAGCGGGAGGGTGGTCCGAGCAGTACTTC. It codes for CASTELGAGGWSEQYF. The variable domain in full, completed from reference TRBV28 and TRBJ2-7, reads DVKVTQSSRYLVKRTGEKVFLECVQDMDHENMFWYRQDPGLGLRLIYFSYDVKMKEKGDIPEGYSVSREKKERFSLILESASTNQTSMYLCASTELGAGGWSEQYFGPGTRLTVT.

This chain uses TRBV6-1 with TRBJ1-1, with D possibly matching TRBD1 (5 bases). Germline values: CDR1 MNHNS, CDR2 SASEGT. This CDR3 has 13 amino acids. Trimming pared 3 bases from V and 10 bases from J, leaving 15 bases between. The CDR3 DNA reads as TGTGCCAGCAGTGAGGGGGGGGGAGCGGTAGCTTTCTTT. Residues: CASSEGGGAVAFF.